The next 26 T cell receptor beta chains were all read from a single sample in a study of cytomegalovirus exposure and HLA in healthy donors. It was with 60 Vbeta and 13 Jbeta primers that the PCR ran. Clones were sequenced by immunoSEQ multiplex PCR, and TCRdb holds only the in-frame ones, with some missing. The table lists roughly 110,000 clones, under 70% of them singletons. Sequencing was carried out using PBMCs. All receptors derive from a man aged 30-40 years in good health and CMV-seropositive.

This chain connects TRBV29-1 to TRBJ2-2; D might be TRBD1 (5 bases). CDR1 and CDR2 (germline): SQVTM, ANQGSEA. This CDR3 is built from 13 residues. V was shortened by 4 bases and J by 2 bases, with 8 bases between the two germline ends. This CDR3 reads CSVGQINTGELFF. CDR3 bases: TGCAGCGTTGGACAGATAAACACCGGGGAGCTGTTTTTT.

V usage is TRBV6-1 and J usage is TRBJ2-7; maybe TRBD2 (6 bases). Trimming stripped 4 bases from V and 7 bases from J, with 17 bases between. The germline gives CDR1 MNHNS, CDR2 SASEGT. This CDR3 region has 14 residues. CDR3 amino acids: CASSGLVGGREQYF. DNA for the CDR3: TGTGCCAGCAGTGGGCTGGTCGGGGGAAGGGAGCAGTACTTC.

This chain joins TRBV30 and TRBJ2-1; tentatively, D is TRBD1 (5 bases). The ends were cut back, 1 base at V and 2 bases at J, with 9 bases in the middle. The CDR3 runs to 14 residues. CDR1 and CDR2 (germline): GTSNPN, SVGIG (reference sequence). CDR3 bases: TGTGCCTGGAGTGCAGGGTCCCCCTACAATGAGCAGTTCTTC. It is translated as CAWSAGSPYNEQFF.

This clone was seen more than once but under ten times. The CDR3 protein is CASSNNRGPQPQHF. DNA of the CDR3: TGTGCCAGCAGTAACAACAGGGGGCCTCAGCCCCAGCATTTT. This chain links TRBV6-1 with TRBJ1-5, with 9 bases identical to TRBD1. This CDR3 has 14 amino acids. Trimming at V came to 5 bases and at J to 6 bases, leaving 5 bases not matched to a gene. In germline, CDR1 is MNHNS, CDR2 SASEGT.

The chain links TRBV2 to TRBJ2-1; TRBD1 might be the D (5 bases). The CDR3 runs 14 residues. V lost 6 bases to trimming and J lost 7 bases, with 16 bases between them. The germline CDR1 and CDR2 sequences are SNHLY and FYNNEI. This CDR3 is CASRGPGDKNEQFF. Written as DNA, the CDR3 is TGTGCCAGCAGGGGGCCAGGAGACAAAAATGAGCAGTTCTTC.

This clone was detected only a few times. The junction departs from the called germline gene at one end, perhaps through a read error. CDR3 DNA sequence: TGTGCTAGCAGTCACGACTACTACAATGAGCAGTTCTTC. Its protein is CASSHDYYNEQFF. V usage is TRBV7-7 and J usage is TRBJ2-1, with a weak D call TRBD2 (5 bases). The germline V gene encodes CDR1 SSHAT and CDR2 FNYEAQ (reference sequence). This CDR3 spans 13 amino acids.

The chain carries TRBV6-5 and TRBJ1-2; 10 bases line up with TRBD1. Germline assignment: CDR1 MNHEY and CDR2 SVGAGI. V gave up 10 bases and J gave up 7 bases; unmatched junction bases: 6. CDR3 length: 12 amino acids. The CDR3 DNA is TGTGCCACTTCGACAGGGGGCCTTGGCTACACCTTC. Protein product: CATSTGGLGYTF.

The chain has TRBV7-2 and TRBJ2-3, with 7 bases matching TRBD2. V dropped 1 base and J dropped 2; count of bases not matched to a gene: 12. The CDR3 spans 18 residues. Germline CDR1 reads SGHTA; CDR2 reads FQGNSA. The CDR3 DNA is TGTGCCAGCAGCTTAGTGGGGGGGGGTGGGGATCCCACAGATACGCAGTATTTT. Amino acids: CASSLVGGGGDPTDTQYF.

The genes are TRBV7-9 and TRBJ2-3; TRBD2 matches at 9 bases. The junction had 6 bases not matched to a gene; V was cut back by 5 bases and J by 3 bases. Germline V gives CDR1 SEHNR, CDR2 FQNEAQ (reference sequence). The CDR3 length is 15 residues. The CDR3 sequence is CASSEGLAGTDTQYF. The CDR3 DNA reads TGTGCCAGCAGCGAAGGGCTAGCGGGGACAGATACGCAGTATTTT.

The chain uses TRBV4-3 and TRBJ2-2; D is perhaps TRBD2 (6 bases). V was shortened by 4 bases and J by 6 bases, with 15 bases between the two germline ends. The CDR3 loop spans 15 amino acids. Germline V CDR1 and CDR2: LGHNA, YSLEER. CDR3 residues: CASSLEWGEAGELFF. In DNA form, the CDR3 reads TGCGCCAGCAGCCTCGAGTGGGGGGAGGCCGGGGAGCTGTTTTTT.

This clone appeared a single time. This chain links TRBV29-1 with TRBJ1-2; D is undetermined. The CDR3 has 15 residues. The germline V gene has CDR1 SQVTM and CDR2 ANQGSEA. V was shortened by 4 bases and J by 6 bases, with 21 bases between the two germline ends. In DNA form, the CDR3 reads TGCAGCGTTGGGTTCGGAGATCTTACCGGGGATGGCTACACCTTC. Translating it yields CSVGFGDLTGDGYTF.

DNA for the CDR3: TGTGCCATCAGTGCGGTAACAGGATCCTCTGGAAACACCATATATTTT. It codes for CAISAVTGSSGNTIYF. V usage is TRBV10-3 and J usage is TRBJ1-3, with a weak D call TRBD1 (5 bases). CDR3 size: 16 residues. Germline V gene sequence: CDR1 ENHRY, CDR2 SYGVKD. V lost 4 bases, J lost 0 bases, and 13 bases lay in between.

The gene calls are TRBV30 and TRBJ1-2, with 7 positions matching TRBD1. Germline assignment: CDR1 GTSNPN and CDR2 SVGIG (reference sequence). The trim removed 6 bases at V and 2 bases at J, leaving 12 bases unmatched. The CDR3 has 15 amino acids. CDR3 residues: CACHRVQGENYGYTF. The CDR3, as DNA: TGTGCCTGCCACCGGGTGCAGGGGGAGAACTATGGCTACACCTTC.

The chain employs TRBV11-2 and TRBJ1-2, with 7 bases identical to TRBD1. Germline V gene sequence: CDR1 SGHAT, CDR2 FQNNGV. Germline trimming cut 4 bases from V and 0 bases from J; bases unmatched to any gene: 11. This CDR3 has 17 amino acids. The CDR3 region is CASSWIPGTETNYGYTF. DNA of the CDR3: TGTGCCAGCAGCTGGATTCCCGGGACAGAGACTAACTATGGCTACACCTTC.

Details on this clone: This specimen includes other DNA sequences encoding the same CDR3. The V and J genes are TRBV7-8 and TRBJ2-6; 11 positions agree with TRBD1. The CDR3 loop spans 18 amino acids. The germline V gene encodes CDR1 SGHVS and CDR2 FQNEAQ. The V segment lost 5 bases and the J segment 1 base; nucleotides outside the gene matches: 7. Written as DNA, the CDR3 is TGTGCCAGCAGCCTCCGGGACAGGGGGTTGTCTGGGGCCAACGTCCTGACTTTC. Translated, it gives CASSLRDRGLSGANVLTF.

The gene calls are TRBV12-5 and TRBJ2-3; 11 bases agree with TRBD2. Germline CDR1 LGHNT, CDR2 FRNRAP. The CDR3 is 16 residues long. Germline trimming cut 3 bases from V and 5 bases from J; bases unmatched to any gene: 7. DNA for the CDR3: TGTGCTAGTGGTTTCACACTAGCGGGAGATGAAGATACGCAGTATTTT. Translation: CASGFTLAGDEDTQYF. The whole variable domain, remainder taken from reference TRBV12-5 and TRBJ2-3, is DARVTQTPRHKVTEMGQEVTMRCQPILGHNTVFWYRQTMMQGLELLAYFRNRAPLDDSGMPKDRFSAEMPDATLATLKIQPSEPRDSAVYFCASGFTLAGDEDTQYFGPGTRLTVL.

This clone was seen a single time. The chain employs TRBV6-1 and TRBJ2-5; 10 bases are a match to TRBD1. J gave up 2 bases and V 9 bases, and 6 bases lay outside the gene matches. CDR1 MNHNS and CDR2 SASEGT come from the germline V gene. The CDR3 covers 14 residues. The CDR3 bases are TGTGCCAGTGATAAGGACAGGGGGCAAGAGACCCAGTACTTC. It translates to CASDKDRGQETQYF.

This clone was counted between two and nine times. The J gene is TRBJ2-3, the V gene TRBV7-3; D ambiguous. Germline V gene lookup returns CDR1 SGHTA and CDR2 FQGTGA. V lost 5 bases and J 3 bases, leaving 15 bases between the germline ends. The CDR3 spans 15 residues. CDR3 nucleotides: TGTGCCAGCAGCCAAAGTCCCACCCGGACAGATACGCAGTATTTT. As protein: CASSQSPTRTDTQYF. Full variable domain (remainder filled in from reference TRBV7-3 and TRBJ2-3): GAGVSQTPSNKVTEKGKYVELRCDPISGHTALYWYRQSLGQGPEFLIYFQGTGAADDSGLPNDRFFAVRPEGSVSTLKIQRTERGDSAVYLCASSQSPTRTDTQYFGPGTRLTVL.

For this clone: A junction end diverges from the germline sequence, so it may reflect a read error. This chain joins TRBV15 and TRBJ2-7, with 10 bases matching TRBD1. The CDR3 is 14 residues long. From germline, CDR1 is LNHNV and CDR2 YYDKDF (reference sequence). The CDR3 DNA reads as TGTGCCACCAGCGGAGACAGGGGGCGATACGAGCAGTACTTC. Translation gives CATSGDRGRYEQYF.

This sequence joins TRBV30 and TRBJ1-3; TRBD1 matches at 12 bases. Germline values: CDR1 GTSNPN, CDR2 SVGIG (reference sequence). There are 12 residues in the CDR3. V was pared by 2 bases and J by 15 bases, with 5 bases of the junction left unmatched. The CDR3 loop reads CAWSPGQGAAYF. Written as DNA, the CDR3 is TGTGCCTGGAGTCCGGGACAGGGGGCAGCATATTTT.

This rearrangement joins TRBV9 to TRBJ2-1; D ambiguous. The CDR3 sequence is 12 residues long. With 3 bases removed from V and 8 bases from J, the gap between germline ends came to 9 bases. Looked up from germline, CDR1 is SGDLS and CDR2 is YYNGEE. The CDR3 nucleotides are TGTGCCAGCAGCGCGGTCAATGATGAGCAGTTCTTC. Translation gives CASSAVNDEQFF. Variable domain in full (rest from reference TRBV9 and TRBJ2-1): DSGVTQTPKHLITATGQRVTLRCSPRSGDLSVYWYQQSLDQGLQFLIQYYNGEERAKGNILERFSAQQFPDLHSELNLSSLELGDSALYFCASSAVNDEQFFGPGTRLTVL.

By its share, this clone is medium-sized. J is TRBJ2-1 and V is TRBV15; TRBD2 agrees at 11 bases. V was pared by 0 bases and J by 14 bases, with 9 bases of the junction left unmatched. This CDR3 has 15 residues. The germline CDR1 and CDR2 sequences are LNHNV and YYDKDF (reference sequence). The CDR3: CATSREERRLAGKFF. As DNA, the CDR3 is TGTGCCACCAGCAGAGAGGAAAGGAGACTAGCGGGAAAGTTCTTC.

In nucleotides, the CDR3 is TGCGCCAGCAGCTTGGAGGGCAGCGGGGGGTACAATGAGCAGTTCTTC. Amino acid sequence: CASSLEGSGGYNEQFF. The J gene is TRBJ2-1, the V gene TRBV5-1; the match to TRBD2 covers 9 bases. Germline values: CDR1 SGHRS, CDR2 YFSETQ. Germline trimming cut 0 bases from V and 4 bases from J; bases unmatched to any gene: 5. The CDR3 contains 16 residues. Supplemented by reference TRBV5-1 and TRBJ2-1, the full variable domain reads KAGVTQTPRYLIKTRGQQVTLSCSPISGHRSVSWYQQTPGQGLQFLFEYFSETQRNKGNFPGRFSGRQFSNSRSEMNVSTLELGDSALYLCASSLEGSGGYNEQFFGPGTRLTVL.

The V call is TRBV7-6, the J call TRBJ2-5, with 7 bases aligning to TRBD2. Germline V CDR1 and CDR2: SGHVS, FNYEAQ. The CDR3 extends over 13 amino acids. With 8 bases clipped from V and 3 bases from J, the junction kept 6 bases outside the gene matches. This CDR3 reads CASGLGAEETQYF. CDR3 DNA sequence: TGTGCCAGCGGACTAGGGGCAGAAGAGACCCAGTACTTC.

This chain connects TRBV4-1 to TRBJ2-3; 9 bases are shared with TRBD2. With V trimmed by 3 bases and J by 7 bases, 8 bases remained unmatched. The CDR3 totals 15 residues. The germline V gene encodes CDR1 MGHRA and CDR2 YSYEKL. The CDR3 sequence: CASSHLGGRANTQYF. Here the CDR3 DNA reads TGCGCCAGCAGCCACTTAGGCGGGAGGGCAAATACGCAGTATTTT.

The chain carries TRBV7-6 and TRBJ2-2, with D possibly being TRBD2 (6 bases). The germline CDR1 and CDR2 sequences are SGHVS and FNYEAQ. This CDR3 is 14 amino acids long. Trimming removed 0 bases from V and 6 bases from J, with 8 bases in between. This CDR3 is CASSLAPGAGELFF. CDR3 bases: TGTGCCAGCAGCTTAGCACCGGGAGCCGGGGAGCTGTTTTTT. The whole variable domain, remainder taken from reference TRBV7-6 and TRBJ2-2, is GAGVSQSPRYKVTKRGQDVALRCDPISGHVSLYWYRQALGQGPEFLTYFNYEAQQDKSGLPNDRFSAERPEGSISTLTIQRTEQRDSAMYRCASSLAPGAGELFFGEGSRLTVL.